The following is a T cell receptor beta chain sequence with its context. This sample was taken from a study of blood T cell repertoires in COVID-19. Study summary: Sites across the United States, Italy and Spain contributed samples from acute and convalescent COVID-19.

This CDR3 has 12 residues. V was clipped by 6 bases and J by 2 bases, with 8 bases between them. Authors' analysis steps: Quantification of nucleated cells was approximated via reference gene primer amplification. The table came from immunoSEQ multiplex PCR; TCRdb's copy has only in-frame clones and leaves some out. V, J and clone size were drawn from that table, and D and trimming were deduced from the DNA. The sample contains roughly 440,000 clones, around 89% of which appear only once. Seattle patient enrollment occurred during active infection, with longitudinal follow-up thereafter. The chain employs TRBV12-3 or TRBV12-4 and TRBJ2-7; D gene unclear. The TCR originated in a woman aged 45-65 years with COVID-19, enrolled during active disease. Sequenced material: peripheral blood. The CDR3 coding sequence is TGTGCCAGCAGGGCACAAACCTACGAGCAGTACTTC. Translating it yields CASRAQTYEQYF.